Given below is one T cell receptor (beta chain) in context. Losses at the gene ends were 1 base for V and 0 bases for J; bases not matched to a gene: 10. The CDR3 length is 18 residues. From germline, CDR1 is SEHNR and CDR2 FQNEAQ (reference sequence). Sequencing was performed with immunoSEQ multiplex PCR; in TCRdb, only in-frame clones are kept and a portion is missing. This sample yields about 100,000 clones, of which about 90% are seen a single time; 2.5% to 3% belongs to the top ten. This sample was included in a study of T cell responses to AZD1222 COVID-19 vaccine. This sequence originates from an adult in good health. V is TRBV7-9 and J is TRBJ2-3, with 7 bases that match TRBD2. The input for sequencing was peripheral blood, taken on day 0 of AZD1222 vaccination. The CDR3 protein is CASSLGERSGASTDTQYF. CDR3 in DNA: TGTGCCAGCAGCTTAGGGGAAAGGAGCGGGGCTAGCACAGATACGCAGTATTTT.